This T cell receptor (beta chain) is drawn from a study of tumor and adjacent non-tumor tissue in lung cancer. Study results and caveats: Significantly higher TCR diversity was found in tumor than normal lung. Tumor repertoires had a smaller top 100 clone share than normal lung. Tumor TCR diversity, when higher, was linked to shorter survival.

No cell sorting was done before RNA was extracted from the tissue. Distant lung tissue was collected more than 3 cm away from the tumor edge. Three rounds of nested PCR, following a modified ARM-PCR protocol, produced the TCRbeta library. Using its own MiXCR run on the multiplex PCR reads, TCRdb lists one record per CDR3 protein. The data show about 110,000 distinct CDR3 sequences, 60% to 70% seen once. This clonotype appeared a few times. What it recognizes is unknown. A much larger clone is a single base away; this may be a read error. Looked up from germline, CDR1 is MDHEN and CDR2 is SYDVKM. This CDR3 comprises 16 residues.

This rearrangement joins TRBV28 to TRBJ2-2, with 8 nucleotides matching TRBD2. This sequence was found in a man aged 55 to 70 with non-small cell lung cancer. The sequencing input was distant non-tumor lung tissue. This CDR3 reads CANSLALAANTGELFF. The CDR3 region has the DNA TGTGCCAACAGTTTAGCACTAGCGGCGAACACCGGGGAGCTGTTTTTT. The whole variable domain, filled in from reference TRBV28 and TRBJ2-2, reads DVKVTQSSRYLVKRTGEKVFLECVQDMDHENMFWYRQDPGLGLRLIYFSYDVKMKEKGDIPEGYSVSREKKERFSLILESASTNQTSMYLCANSLALAANTGELFFGEGSRLTVL.